The 27 T cell receptor beta chains given below trace back to one sample, sequenced in a study of immune evolution from preneoplasia to lung adenocarcinoma. TCRdb keeps only in-frame clones here, not all; method: immunoSEQ multiplex PCR. The repertoire includes around 6,800 clones, around 74% of them detected once, and roughly 8.5% sits in the top ten. The sample comprised FFPE atypical adenomatous hyperplasia tissue from the lung. Subset specified: atypical adenomatous hyperplasia (AAH), lung preneoplasia. These receptors all stem from a donor aged 70 or over with lung adenocarcinoma. Some clones in this sample may be carry-over from other donors' samples.

This sequence joins TRBV2 and TRBJ1-4, with a possible D match to TRBD1 (6 bases). The CDR3 is made up of 15 amino acids. Germline V CDR1 and CDR2: SNHLY, FYNNEI. V lost 0 bases and J lost 8, with 13 bases in between. This CDR3 reads CASSEAPRGGEKLFF. CDR3 in DNA: TGTGCCAGCAGTGAAGCGCCCAGGGGAGGGGAAAAACTGTTTTTT.

This clone is a singleton in its sample. The V gene is TRBV2, the J gene TRBJ1-1; 7 positions match TRBD1. The CDR3 consists of 13 residues. Germline V gives CDR1 SNHLY, CDR2 FYNNEI. Losses at the gene ends were 7 bases for V and 4 bases for J; bases not matched to a gene: 6. CDR3 loop: CASTRQGITEAFF. The CDR3 region has the DNA TGTGCCAGCACCCGACAGGGAATCACTGAAGCTTTCTTT.

This sequence joins TRBV2 and TRBJ1-3; TRBD1 aligns across 7 bases. V was clipped by 5 bases and J by 0 bases; unmatched bases: 4. This CDR3 contains 15 residues. Germline CDR1 SNHLY, CDR2 FYNNEI. This CDR3 is CASSPDRDSGNTIYF. The CDR3 bases are TGTGCCAGCAGTCCTGACAGGGACTCTGGAAACACCATATATTTT. Variable domain in full (rest from reference TRBV2 and TRBJ1-3): EPEVTQTPSHQVTQMGQEVILRCVPISNHLYFYWYRQILGQKVEFLVSFYNNEISEKSEIFDDQFSVERPDGSNFTLKIRSTKLEDSAMYFCASSPDRDSGNTIYFGEGSWLTVV.

This chain joins TRBV19 and TRBJ1-2; perhaps TRBD1 as D (5 bases). The germline V gene encodes CDR1 LNHDA and CDR2 SQIVND (reference sequence). Trimming pared 7 bases from V and 6 bases from J, leaving 12 bases between. The CDR3 is 12 amino acids. Here the CDR3 reads CASNTRADGYTF. The CDR3 coding sequence is TGTGCCAGTAACACCAGGGCGGATGGCTACACCTTC.

V gene TRBV18 combines with J gene TRBJ1-5, with D maybe TRBD1 (5 bases). The V end was cut by 3 bases, the J end by 11 bases, with 11 bases between. Germline loops: CDR1 KGHSH, CDR2 LQKENI. This CDR3 comprises 12 residues. The CDR3 here is CASSPPNRSQHF. In nucleotides, the CDR3 is TGTGCCAGCTCACCCCCAAACAGGTCCCAGCATTTT. Together with reference TRBV18 and TRBJ1-5, the CDR3 gives the full variable domain: NAGVMQNPRHLVRRRGQEARLRCSPMKGHSHVYWYRQLPEEGLKFMVYLQKENIIDESGMPKERFSAEFPKEGPSILRIQQVVRGDSAAYFCASSPPNRSQHFGDGTRLSIL.

This rearrangement joins TRBV29-1 to TRBJ2-2; 8 bases are a match to TRBD1. The germline CDR1 and CDR2 sequences are SQVTM and ANQGSEA. The V segment lost 6 bases and the J segment 1 base; nucleotides outside the gene matches: 1. The CDR3 covers 13 residues. This CDR3 reads CSVTGGNTGELFF. CDR3 DNA sequence: TGCAGCGTAACAGGGGGGAACACCGGGGAGCTGTTTTTT.

The chain links TRBV7-9 to TRBJ1-2, with D tentatively TRBD1 (5 bases). There are 13 residues in the CDR3. Germline V gene sequence: CDR1 SEHNR, CDR2 FQNEAQ (reference sequence). Trimming stripped 5 bases from V and 4 bases from J, with 11 bases between. CDR3 DNA sequence: TGTGCCAGCAGCCTCGCGGGGCCCTATGGCTACACCTTC. Translation: CASSLAGPYGYTF.

The chain recombines TRBV25-1 with TRBJ2-5, with TRBD2 as a possible D gene (7 bases). This CDR3 region has 14 residues. With 5 bases removed from V and 3 bases from J, the gap between germline ends came to 13 bases. From germline, CDR1 is MGHDK and CDR2 SYGVNS. CDR3 sequence reads: CASSQRGGEETQYF. In nucleotides, the CDR3 is TGTGCCAGCAGTCAAAGGGGGGGAGAAGAGACCCAGTACTTC.

This chain joins TRBV10-1 and TRBJ2-2; 7 bases are shared with TRBD1. The CDR3 totals 13 residues. Germline V gene sequence: CDR1 WNHNN, CDR2 SYGVQD (reference sequence). V trimming: 8 bases; J trimming: 6 bases; junction bases outside the gene matches: 6. The CDR3 reads CASQDRWAGELFF. DNA of the CDR3: TGCGCCAGCCAGGACAGGTGGGCCGGGGAGCTGTTTTTT.

This clone was detected a few times. In DNA, the CDR3 is TGTGCCAGCAGCTCAGGGGCGGGTTCGGCAGATACGCAGTATTTT. Amino acid sequence: CASSSGAGSADTQYF. The chain employs TRBV7-3 and TRBJ2-3; weak D call: TRBD1 (6 bases). This CDR3 is built from 15 residues. Per the germline V gene, CDR1 is SGHTA and CDR2 is FQGTGA. Trimming removed 4 bases at V and 4 bases at J, with 15 bases between. The full variable domain, in which reference TRBV7-3 and TRBJ2-3 provide the parts outside the CDR3, is GAGVSQTPSNKVTEKGKYVELRCDPISGHTALYWYRQSLGQGPEFLIYFQGTGAADDSGLPNDRFFAVRPEGSVSTLKIQRTERGDSAVYLCASSSGAGSADTQYFGPGTRLTVL.

This clone has a handful of counts. This chain connects TRBV7-9 to TRBJ1-1; D gene unclear. CDR3 size: 13 residues. Between the trimmed V and J ends, which lost 1 base and 1 base, there was a span of 4 bases. CDR1 and CDR2 from the germline V gene are SEHNR and FQNEAQ (reference sequence). This CDR3 reads CASSLVPNTEAFF. CDR3 sequence (DNA): TGTGCCAGCAGCTTAGTACCGAACACTGAAGCTTTCTTT.

The chain is built from TRBV30 and TRBJ2-1; 9 positions agree with TRBD2. Germline V gene data show CDR1 as GTSNPN and CDR2 as SVGIG (reference sequence). The J segment lost 7 bases and the V segment lost 4 bases, leaving 5 bases of the junction unmatched. The CDR3 extends over 13 amino acids. CDR3 region: CAWMRGGLNEQFF. The CDR3 DNA follows: TGTGCCTGGATGCGGGGGGGCTTAAATGAGCAGTTCTTC.

This clone was detected a few times. The V and J genes are TRBV7-6 and TRBJ1-2, with TRBD1 matching over 7 bases. The CDR3 sequence is 15 residues long. CDR1 and CDR2 from the germline V gene are SGHVS and FNYEAQ. Trimming took 0 bases from V and 7 from J; bases not matched to a gene: 8. CDR3 loop: CASSLAGRGWGGYTF. CDR3 nucleotides: TGTGCCAGCAGCTTAGCCGGCAGGGGGTGGGGTGGCTACACCTTC.

The V gene is TRBV4-1, the J gene TRBJ2-1; D is uncertain. V gave up 0 bases and J gave up 4 bases, with 1 base separating them. The CDR3 is made up of 12 amino acids. Looked up from germline, CDR1 is MGHRA and CDR2 is YSYEKL. CDR3 in amino acids: CASSQDYNEQFF. The CDR3 DNA reads TGCGCCAGCAGCCAAGATTACAATGAGCAGTTCTTC.

The gene calls are TRBV30 and TRBJ1-4, with D possibly matching TRBD1 (6 bases). Germline CDR1 reads GTSNPN; CDR2 reads SVGIG (reference sequence). V dropped 6 bases and J dropped 4 bases, with 12 bases sitting between them. There are 13 residues in the CDR3. In nucleotides, the CDR3 is TGTGCCTGCCGCCGGGACAATAATGAAAAACTGTTTTTT. Translation gives CACRRDNNEKLFF.

The gene calls are TRBV2 and TRBJ2-5, with TRBD2 identical over 7 bases. With V trimmed by 7 bases and J by 2 bases, 7 bases remained unmatched. This CDR3 region has 14 residues. CDR1 SNHLY and CDR2 FYNNEI come from the germline V gene. The CDR3 DNA reads TGTGCCAGCATGCGGGGGACGGAGCAAGAGACCCAGTACTTC. This translates into CASMRGTEQETQYF.

The chain has TRBV11-3 and TRBJ2-2, with D possibly TRBD1 on 5 matching bases. The CDR3 is 14 residues long. The germline V gene encodes CDR1 SGHNT and CDR2 YENEEA. The germline V and J ends were trimmed by 1 base and 3 bases, with 6 bases remaining between them. The CDR3 sequence: CASSLVGDTGELFF. The CDR3 nucleotides are TGTGCCAGCAGCTTAGTAGGGGACACCGGGGAGCTGTTTTTT.

This chain connects TRBV6-5 to TRBJ2-2, with D tentatively TRBD2 (6 bases). The V and J ends lost 8 bases and 3 bases respectively, with 13 bases between them. This CDR3 is 14 amino acids long. Germline V lookup: CDR1 MNHEY, CDR2 SVGAGI. CDR3 loop: CASGRGLDTGELFF. In DNA, the CDR3 is TGTGCCAGCGGGCGGGGCCTAGACACCGGGGAGCTGTTTTTT.

This clone was counted a single time. The rearrangement uses TRBV30 and TRBJ1-6; no reliable D call. Per the germline V gene, CDR1 is GTSNPN and CDR2 is SVGIG (reference sequence). Trimming shortened V by 3 bases and J by 0 bases, and 9 bases separated the two germline ends. This CDR3 is 15 amino acids long. In DNA, the CDR3 is TGTGCCTGGAGGGCCATTAGCTCCTATAATTCACCCCTCCACTTT. Translating gives CAWRAISSYNSPLHF.

This chain links TRBV5-4 with TRBJ2-7, with 10 bases aligning to TRBD1. CDR1 SGHNT and CDR2 YYREEE come from the germline V gene (reference sequence). V shed 6 bases and J 3 bases; nucleotides not matched to a gene: 6. The CDR3 length is 14 residues. CDR3 sequence reads: CASNSGQGSYEQYF. The CDR3 nucleotides read TGTGCCAGCAATTCGGGACAGGGGAGCTACGAGCAGTACTTC.

This clone is categorized as large (0.1 to 1%). V gene TRBV5-1 combines with J gene TRBJ2-7; D is unclear. Trimming shortened V by 0 bases and J by 1 base, and 11 bases separated the two germline ends. This CDR3 spans 15 amino acids. Looked up from germline, CDR1 is SGHRS and CDR2 is YFSETQ. Here the CDR3 DNA reads TGCGCCAGCAGCTTGGCCGACCCTTGGTCCTACGAGCAGTACTTC. This sequence encodes CASSLADPWSYEQYF.

This chain connects TRBV5-1 to TRBJ2-3; the D gene could be TRBD1 or TRBD2 (6 bases each). V lost 0 bases and J 5 bases, leaving 13 bases between the germline ends. Germline V lookup: CDR1 SGHRS, CDR2 YFSETQ. This CDR3 is 15 amino acids long. CDR3 region: CASSLGPGAGDTQYF. The CDR3 DNA reads as TGCGCCAGCAGCTTGGGCCCGGGGGCCGGAGATACGCAGTATTTT.

The V and J genes are TRBV18 and TRBJ1-5, with D perhaps matching TRBD1 (5 bases). The germline V and J ends were trimmed by 2 bases and 7 bases, with 15 bases remaining between them. CDR1 and CDR2 (germline): KGHSH, LQKENI. This CDR3 comprises 15 residues. The CDR3 DNA sequence: TGTGCCAGCTCACCAGTCAGGGAGGTTTTACAGCCCCAGCATTTT. Protein: CASSPVREVLQPQHF.

The rearrangement links TRBV5-1 to TRBJ2-2; D ambiguous. Germline CDR1 is SGHRS and CDR2 is YFSETQ. Deletions cut 0 bases from V and 0 bases from J, with 6 bases between. CDR3 size: 15 residues. DNA of the CDR3: TGCGCCAGCAGCTTGGCGGGCTCGAACACCGGGGAGCTGTTTTTT. It specifies CASSLAGSNTGELFF.

The V call is TRBV6-1, the J call TRBJ2-1; D possibly corresponds to TRBD2 (5 bases). V was pared by 10 bases and J by 8 bases, with 12 bases between. The CDR3 runs to 11 residues. Per the germline V gene, CDR1 is MNHNS and CDR2 is SASEGT. The CDR3: CATDTEDEQFF. The CDR3 bases are TGTGCCACAGACACGGAGGATGAGCAGTTCTTC.

This chain uses TRBV20-1 with TRBJ1-1; D gene unclear. Germline V CDR1 and CDR2: DFQATT, SNEGSKA (reference sequence). CDR3 size: 11 residues. The V end lost 8 bases, the J end lost 1 base, and 8 bases lay between the germline ends. CDR3 amino acids: CSTDRNTEAFF. The CDR3 DNA reads TGCAGTACCGACCGGAACACTGAAGCTTTCTTT.

The rearrangement links TRBV19 to TRBJ1-5; TRBD1 aligns across 7 bases. The V gene end was trimmed by 6 bases and the J gene end by 5 bases; junction bases not matched to a gene: 10. The germline gives CDR1 LNHDA, CDR2 SQIVND (reference sequence). The CDR3 extends over 15 amino acids. The CDR3 spells CASSLGTAGDQPQHF. The CDR3 region has the DNA TGTGCCAGTAGCCTGGGGACAGCGGGAGATCAGCCCCAGCATTTT.